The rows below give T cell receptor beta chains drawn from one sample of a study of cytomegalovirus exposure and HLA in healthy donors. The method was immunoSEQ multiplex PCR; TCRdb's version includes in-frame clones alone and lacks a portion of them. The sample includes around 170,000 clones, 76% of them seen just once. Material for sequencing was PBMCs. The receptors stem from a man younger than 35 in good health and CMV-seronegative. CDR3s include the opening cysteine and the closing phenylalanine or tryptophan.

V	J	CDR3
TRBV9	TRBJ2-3	CASSGGQASTDTQYF
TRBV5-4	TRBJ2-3	CASSSSGGAGDTRYF
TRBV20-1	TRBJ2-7	CSAGDNYEQYF
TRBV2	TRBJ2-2	CASSAEVAGELFF
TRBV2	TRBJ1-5	CASSGQSNQPQHF
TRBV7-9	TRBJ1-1	CASSFRTGNTEAFF
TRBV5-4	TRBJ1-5	CASSWGGGAGNQPQHF
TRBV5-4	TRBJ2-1	CASSSLAGGLNEQFF
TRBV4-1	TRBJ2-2	CASSQDRGFGVTGELFF
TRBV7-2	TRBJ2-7	CASSLARQGLYEQYF
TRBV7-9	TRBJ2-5	CASSLPGLQETQYF
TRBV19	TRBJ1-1	CASSRQGRDTEAFF
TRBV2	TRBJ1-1	CASDGWGGTEAFF
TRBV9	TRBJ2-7	CASSISGATSYEQYF
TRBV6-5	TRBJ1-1	CASSYGGIVDTEAFF
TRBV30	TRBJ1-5	CAWSGMAGVTQHF
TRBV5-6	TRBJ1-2	CASSLDRDGYTF
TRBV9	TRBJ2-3	CASNVQGTDTQYF
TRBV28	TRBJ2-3	CASSSPRGARDTQYF
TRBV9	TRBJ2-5	CASSSGGSSGETQYF
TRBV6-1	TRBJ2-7	CASRTSTAGEQYF
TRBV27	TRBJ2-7	CASSLGGYEQYF
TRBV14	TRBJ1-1	CASSLHRGTEAFF
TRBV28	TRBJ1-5	CASSPNRERVDQPQHF
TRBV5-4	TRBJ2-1	CASSLSLSGDNEQFF
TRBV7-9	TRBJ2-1	CASEGLVRNEQFF
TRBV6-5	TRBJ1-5	CASAREVRGQPQHF
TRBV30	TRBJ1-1	CAEQGDTEAFF
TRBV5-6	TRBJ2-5	CASSLLAGLQETQYF
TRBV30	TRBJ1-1	CAWRASQNTEAFF
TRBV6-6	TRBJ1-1	CASSAQGPTEAFF
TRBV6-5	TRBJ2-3	CASRYYRGQGTDTQYF
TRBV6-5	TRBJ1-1	CASSGRSGNAEAFF
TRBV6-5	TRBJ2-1	CASSVRDRGSNEQFF
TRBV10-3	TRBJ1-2	CAISESKSGGSDGYTF
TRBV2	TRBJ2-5	CASSEAGTQYF
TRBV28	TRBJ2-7	CASSFTGTYEQYF
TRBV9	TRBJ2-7	CASSVGMGDEQYF
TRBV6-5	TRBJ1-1	CASKGSWNTEAFF
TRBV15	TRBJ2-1	CATSRERGGGLGEQFF
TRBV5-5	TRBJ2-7	CASSLAGGPSYEQYF
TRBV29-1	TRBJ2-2	CSVAGGPVAGELFF
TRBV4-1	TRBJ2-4	CASSQDRGGAKNIQYF
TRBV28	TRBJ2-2	CASSLVGTVYSGELFF
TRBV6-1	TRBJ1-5	CASSYTLGVDSQHF
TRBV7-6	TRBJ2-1	CASSTTGFSYNEQFF
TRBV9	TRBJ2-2	CASSVAAGTNTGELFF
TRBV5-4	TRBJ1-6	CASSRPAGATRSPLHF
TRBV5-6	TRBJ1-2	CASSVTGRAGYTF
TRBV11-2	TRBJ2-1	CASSPPGTSGGSNEQFF
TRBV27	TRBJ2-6	CASSQTSGRPSGANVLTF
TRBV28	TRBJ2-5	CASSLSLAGGKETQYF
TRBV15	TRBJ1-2	CATSRDRVGAGYTF
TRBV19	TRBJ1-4	CASSSTGQVNEKLFF
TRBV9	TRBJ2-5	CASSVVSGRMGTQYF